What follows are 14 T cell receptor beta chains derived from one specimen sequenced in a study of patients and donors after allogeneic stem cell transplantation. TCRdb fed the RT-PCR reads into MiXCR, producing one record per CDR3 protein. The sample shows over 400,000 distinct CDR3 sequences, approximately 16% of them seen only once. The material sequenced was blood, either unsorted or a sorted T cell fraction (not recorded which). The source is a human donor who was either an allogeneic HSCT recipient or a stem cell or donor lymphocyte infusion donor (not recorded which). It is not recorded whose cells these are; they may come from a transplant donor.

This clonotype was seen a handful of times. V usage is TRBV5-6 and J usage is TRBJ2-3, with 7 bases identical to TRBD2. The CDR3 covers 15 residues. V was pared by 4 bases and J by 5 bases, with 10 bases of the junction left unmatched. Germline V gives CDR1 SGHDT, CDR2 YYEEEE. CDR3 protein: CASSPWGAGLDTQYF. For the CDR3, the DNA is TGTGCCAGCAGCCCCTGGGGAGCGGGATTAGATACGCAGTATTTT.

The genes are TRBV4-1 and TRBJ2-5, with D unresolved. Trimming removed 3 bases from V and 0 bases from J, with 11 bases in between. The germline V gene has CDR1 MGHRA and CDR2 YSYEKL. This CDR3 has 15 residues. The CDR3 region has the DNA TGCGCCAGCAGCCAGAGAGGCCTGTACCAAGAGACCCAGTACTTC. Its translation is CASSQRGLYQETQYF.

This clonotype has more than one count but fewer than ten. The V and J genes are TRBV6-1 and TRBJ2-2; D not certain. This CDR3 has 14 residues. Trimming stripped 5 bases from V and 1 base from J, with 8 bases between. Germline V gene sequence: CDR1 MNHNS, CDR2 SASEGT. The CDR3 nucleotides read TGTGCCAGCAGTAGCGCCAGGAACACCGGGGAGCTGTTTTTT. This gives the protein CASSSARNTGELFF.

With regard to this clonotype: Possible read error: a much larger clone is one base away. The J gene is TRBJ2-2, the V gene TRBV11-3; D is unresolved. The germline V gene encodes CDR1 SGHNT and CDR2 YENEEA. This CDR3 is built from 11 residues. Trimming took off 1 base at V and 9 bases at J, with 3 bases between the two ends. The CDR3 region has the DNA TGTGCCAGCAGCTTAGGACGGGAGCTGTTTTTT. This translates into CASSLGRELFF.

This rearrangement joins TRBV7-9 to TRBJ1-3; 7 bases are shared with TRBD1. The CDR3 extends over 15 amino acids. V gave up 6 bases and J gave up 0 bases; unmatched junction bases: 5. CDR1 and CDR2 (germline): SEHNR, FQNEAQ (reference sequence). DNA of the CDR3: TGTGCCAGCAGTGCCGGGGACAGCTCTGGAAACACCATATATTTT. It is translated as CASSAGDSSGNTIYF.

This clonotype was seen a handful of times. The rearrangement links TRBV7-9 to TRBJ2-1; D is ambiguous. Trimming took 10 bases from V and 6 from J, leaving 10 bases between them. Germline values: CDR1 SEHNR, CDR2 FQNEAQ (reference sequence). The CDR3 has 11 amino acids. The CDR3, as DNA: TGTGCCACGTCGGAGAGCAATGAGCAGTTCTTC. Amino acids: CATSESNEQFF.

This clonotype was detected only a few times. This chain connects TRBV2 to TRBJ2-1; 8 bases are shared with TRBD1. V was pared by 6 bases and J by 4 bases, with 8 bases of the junction left unmatched. The CDR3 spans 15 residues. Per the germline V gene, CDR1 is SNHLY and CDR2 is FYNNEI. The CDR3 region has the DNA TGTGCCAGCAGAGCGGACAGGGACCATTACAATGAGCAGTTCTTC. It is translated as CASRADRDHYNEQFF.

This clonotype was counted ten times or more. The chain couples TRBV12-3 or TRBV12-4 to TRBJ2-3; perhaps TRBD2 as D (6 bases). With 11 bases removed from V and 4 bases from J, the gap between germline ends came to 10 bases. CDR3 length equals 11 residues. In nucleotides, the CDR3 is TGTGCCGGAGGGACGGCAGATACGCAGTATTTT. Protein: CAGGTADTQYF.

This clonotype was counted at least ten times. The chain recombines TRBV7-2 with TRBJ2-1; D ambiguous. Per germline, CDR1 SGHTA and CDR2 FQGNSA. The CDR3 contains 16 residues. V lost 2 bases, J lost 4 bases, and 15 bases lay in between. CDR3: CASSLSAGRGYNEQFF. Here the CDR3 DNA reads TGTGCCAGCAGCTTATCGGCCGGCCGCGGTTACAATGAGCAGTTCTTC.

This clonotype was recorded a few times. V gene TRBV2 combines with J gene TRBJ2-1, with TRBD2 matching over 9 bases. The V gene's germline CDR1 is SNHLY and CDR2 FYNNEI. The CDR3 spans 16 residues. V dropped 6 bases and J dropped 1; count of bases not matched to a gene: 7. CDR3 sequence reads: CASSLTLAGSYNEQFF. As DNA, the CDR3 is TGTGCCAGCAGCCTTACACTAGCGGGTTCCTACAATGAGCAGTTCTTC.

In this sample, this clonotype turned up a few times. The J gene is TRBJ1-2, the V gene TRBV9; no clear D. V gave up 3 bases and J gave up 4 bases, with 13 bases separating them. In germline, CDR1 is SGDLS, CDR2 YYNGEE. The CDR3 is 14 amino acids. CDR3 nucleotides: TGTGCCAGCAGCGCGGAAAACTCGGGCTATGGCTACACCTTC. It specifies CASSAENSGYGYTF.

V is TRBV30 and J is TRBJ1-2; D unresolved. The V gene's germline CDR1 is GTSNPN and CDR2 SVGIG (reference sequence). The CDR3 spans 12 residues. V was shortened by 1 base and J by 5 bases, with 8 bases between the two germline ends. The CDR3 nucleotides read TGTGCCTGGAGTGCACTCGGTTATGGCTACACCTTC. As protein: CAWSALGYGYTF.

This clonotype was seen many times. The chain uses TRBV10-3 and TRBJ2-5; 8 bases match TRBD2. The junction had 18 bases not matched to a gene; V was cut back by 4 bases and J by 5 bases. There are 18 residues in the CDR3. Germline V gene data show CDR1 as ENHRY and CDR2 as SYGVKD. CDR3 loop: CAISATSLADSMWETQYF. In DNA form, the CDR3 reads TGTGCCATCAGTGCGACTTCACTAGCGGATTCAATGTGGGAGACCCAGTACTTC.

This clonotype was detected only a few times. The rearrangement links TRBV12-3 or TRBV12-4 to TRBJ2-3; D is ambiguous. V lost 2 bases and J 0 bases, leaving 6 bases between the germline ends. The CDR3 has 14 residues. The DNA for the CDR3 is TGTGCCAGCAGTTTATACGGGAGCACAGATACGCAGTATTTT. Translation gives CASSLYGSTDTQYF.